This T cell receptor beta chain stems from a study of blood T cell repertoires in COVID-19. The CDR3 is made up of 15 amino acids. Trimming removed 0 bases at V and 1 base at J, with 11 bases between. CDR1 is GTSNPN, CDR2 SVGIG, per germline (reference sequence). Some clones are missing from TCRdb's copy, which holds only in-frame ones; the method was immunoSEQ multiplex PCR. Here the sample spans 400,000 or so clones, around 90% being singletons. The rearrangement links TRBV30 to TRBJ2-3; D possibly corresponds to TRBD2 (6 bases). This sequence was found in a human donor in a cohort sampled during active COVID-19. Material: peripheral blood. The CDR3 spells CAWSVRSGRTDTQYF. CDR3 coding DNA: TGTGCCTGGAGTGTACGTAGCGGCCGCACAGATACGCAGTATTTT.